This T cell receptor (beta chain) was recorded in a study of glioma-infiltrating T cells after dendritic cell vaccination (TCRdb year 2016). Background on the whole study: Of the approximately 15 glioblastoma patients in the cohort, all drawn from Phase I and II dendritic cell vaccination trials, 9 were newly diagnosed and 6 had recurrent disease. TCR sequencing metrics, including TIL content and tumor-blood repertoire overlap, were correlated with survival after dendritic cell vaccination. Patients received autologous tumor lysate-pulsed dendritic cell vaccination between about 2002 and 2013. The vaccine was prepared from monocyte-derived dendritic cells that were cultured for about 7 days with IL-4 and GM-CSF and then pulsed overnight with autologous tumor lysate. Each patient got three intradermal injections of the dendritic cell vaccine, spaced at biweekly intervals, in the arm below the axilla. In glioblastoma patients vaccinated with dendritic cells, deep sequencing of TCR beta CDR3 regions served to measure the amount of tumor-infiltrating lymphocytes and to compare repertoires between tumor and blood.

Selection of patients required sufficient residual fresh-frozen tumor tissue and over two years of available survival data. None of the glioblastoma patients carried an isocitrate dehydrogenase mutation, although molecular status otherwise varied. PBMC were collected before vaccination, two weeks after the third vaccination, and at tumor progression if progression occurred. Genomic DNA was extracted with the Qiagen DNeasy Blood extraction Kit. Overall study outcomes, separate from this receptor: The three-group TCR overlap response model was described as speculative and requiring prospective validation. The cohort was small and heterogeneous, few patients had complete blood and tumor sets, and even fewer had initial-recurrent tumor pairs. After dendritic cell vaccination, a higher estimated pretreatment TIL content predicted longer time to progression and longer overall survival. TCR clonality showed no direct relationship with survival, which suggests that a diverse polyclonal response may be important.

The immunoSEQ assay amplified TCRB CDR3 regions from around 2.1 micrograms of genomic DNA, or from all available DNA when less than that amount was available. Multiplex PCR used 60 forward primers for TCR V beta segments and 13 reverse primers for J beta segments. Synthetic control templates were spiked into each sample at limiting dilution to estimate reads per starting template. The Illumina HiSeq System generated 87 bp sequencing reads. From the authors' description of their analysis: To remove PCR and sequencing errors, closely related sequences were merged with a nearest neighbor algorithm. TCR overlap was defined as the percentage of unique tumor TCR beta sequences that were also present in the same patient's peripheral blood. TCRdb retrieved this table from immuneACCESS and kept in-frame rearrangements only. Not all clones are present; in checked studies, unresolved V genes account for under half, and no reason is known for the remainder. The D gene and trimming were derived from the DNA, and the V and J assignments and clone size from that table. This sample gives about 67,000 clones in total; roughly 79% of them show up just once. The top ten hold 6.5% to 10% of the sample.

Via the germline V gene, CDR1 is MNHNS and CDR2 SASEGT. V trim: 4 bases; J trim: 9 bases; unmatched bases: 9. Reading from cysteine to phenylalanine, the CDR3 counts 15 amino acids. Only the CDR3 portion is preserved as DNA: 45 bases, with reading frame beginning at the first base. Concerning this clone itself: What antigen it recognizes has not been identified. The record has no base qualities; no much larger clone is one base away.

The TCR sequence derives from a human donor with glioblastoma. This specimen was blood, taken before dendritic cell vaccination. The chain is assembled from TRBV6-1 and TRBJ2-1; 10 central nucleotides agree with TRBD2. The sequence in DNA is TGTGCCAGCAGTGCCGGGACTAGCGATAAGGGTGAGCAGTTCTTC. Its translation reads: CASSAGTSDKGEQFF.